This entry lists 31 T cell receptor beta chains sequenced from one sample in a study of technical replicates of blood from a handful of donors. The method was immunoSEQ multiplex PCR; TCRdb's version includes in-frame clones alone and lacks a portion of them. The sample has 65,000 to 95,000 clones, about 86% seen once. The specimen sequenced was PBMCs. The receptors shown here come from a human donor in good health. Some clones in this sample may be carry-over from other donors' samples.

This chain uses TRBV7-6 with TRBJ2-3, with D possibly TRBD2 on 6 matching bases. Per germline, CDR1 SGHVS and CDR2 FNYEAQ. This CDR3 spans 15 amino acids. Trimming shortened V by 1 base and J by 4 bases, and 12 bases separated the two germline ends. The CDR3 DNA follows: TGTGCCAGCAGCTTAGGACTAGGAGAGGCAGATACGCAGTATTTT. Amino acids: CASSLGLGEADTQYF.

The chain employs TRBV5-6 and TRBJ2-5, with D possibly TRBD1 on 6 matching bases. The CDR3 runs 14 residues. Trimming removed 2 bases from V and 5 bases from J, with 13 bases in between. Germline assignment: CDR1 SGHDT and CDR2 YYEEEE. This CDR3 reads CASSFLTGYETQYF. The CDR3 nucleotides are TGTGCCAGCAGCTTTCTTACAGGGTACGAGACCCAGTACTTC.

The chain recombines TRBV2 with TRBJ2-3; D unresolved. Deletions cut 8 bases from V and 0 bases from J, with 12 bases between. CDR1 is SNHLY and CDR2 is FYNNEI in the germline V gene. The CDR3 covers 14 residues. The chain's CDR3 is CASLETRSTDTQYF. The DNA for the CDR3 is TGTGCCAGCCTTGAGACAAGAAGCACAGATACGCAGTATTTT.

The chain employs TRBV7-8 and TRBJ1-2; D gene ambiguous. The length of the CDR3 is 13 residues. V lost 2 bases and J lost 6, with 10 bases in between. Per germline, CDR1 SGHVS and CDR2 FQNEAQ. CDR3 in DNA: TGTGCCAGCAGCTTACGGGTGACGGATGGCTACACCTTC. Protein: CASSLRVTDGYTF. The entire variable domain, with the rest obtained from reference TRBV7-8 and TRBJ1-2, is as follows: GAGVSQSPRYKVAKRGQDVALRCDPISGHVSLFWYQQALGQGPEFLTYFQNEAQLDKSGLPSDRFFAERPEGSVSTLKIQRTQQEDSAVYLCASSLRVTDGYTFGSGTRLTVV.

The chain combines TRBV5-1 with TRBJ1-6; 7 bases are a match to TRBD1. Germline lookup yields CDR1 SGHRS and CDR2 YFSETQ. V dropped 0 bases and J dropped 7; count of bases not matched to a gene: 10. CDR3 size: 17 residues. The CDR3 here is CASSLGTGAAGNSPLHF. As DNA, the CDR3 is TGCGCCAGCAGCTTGGGCACAGGGGCCGCTGGGAATTCACCCCTCCACTTT.

The chain recombines TRBV27 with TRBJ2-1; 10 nucleotides match TRBD1. With V trimmed by 6 bases and J by 6 bases, 8 bases remained unmatched. The CDR3 totals 15 residues. Germline CDR1 MNHEY, CDR2 SMNVEV (reference sequence). CDR3 sequence (DNA): TGTGCCAGCAGGACGGGGGGGACAGGGGTCAATGAGCAGTTCTTC. Its protein product is CASRTGGTGVNEQFF.

This rearrangement joins TRBV5-1 to TRBJ2-3; a weak D match, TRBD1 (6 bases). V was shortened by 4 bases and J by 6 bases, with 12 bases between the two germline ends. The CDR3 extends over 13 amino acids. Germline CDR1 reads SGHRS; CDR2 reads YFSETQ. The CDR3 DNA reads as TGCGCCAGCAGCCCAAACAGGGTGGATACGCAGTATTTT. This gives the protein CASSPNRVDTQYF.

The rearrangement links TRBV30 to TRBJ2-5, with TRBD1 matching 7 bases. The CDR3 contains 14 residues. Germline V lookup: CDR1 GTSNPN, CDR2 SVGIG (reference sequence). V dropped 4 bases and J dropped 2; count of bases not matched to a gene: 7. As DNA, the CDR3 is TGTGCCTGGACCCCCCCGGGACAGCAAGAGACCCAGTACTTC. It is translated as CAWTPPGQQETQYF.

J is TRBJ1-5 and V is TRBV6-6; a weak D match, TRBD1 (5 bases). Between the trimmed V and J ends, which lost 2 bases and 2 bases, there was a span of 13 bases. Per germline, CDR1 MNHNY and CDR2 SVGAGI (reference sequence). The CDR3 loop spans 16 amino acids. The CDR3 is CASSYGNGARNQPQHF. CDR3 in DNA: TGTGCCAGCAGTTACGGGAATGGGGCGCGCAATCAGCCCCAGCATTTT.

V usage is TRBV4-2 and J usage is TRBJ2-1; unclear D gene. The CDR3 is 14 residues long. Germline lookup yields CDR1 LGHNA and CDR2 YNFKEQ. Trimming took 4 bases from V and 7 from J, leaving 14 bases between them. The CDR3 here is CASSPFADLNEQFF. The CDR3 nucleotides read TGTGCCAGCAGCCCATTCGCGGATTTGAATGAGCAGTTCTTC.

The chain has TRBV18 and TRBJ1-4; D perhaps matches TRBD1 (5 bases). CDR3 length: 15 residues. The germline CDR1 and CDR2 sequences are KGHSH and LQKENI. Trimming shortened V by 6 bases and J by 0 bases, and 11 bases separated the two germline ends. The chain's CDR3 is CASSRDLATNEKLFF. CDR3 DNA: TGTGCCAGCTCGCGGGACCTTGCAACTAATGAAAAACTGTTTTTT.

The table lists this clone with a few counts. The chain uses TRBV21-1 and TRBJ1-1. TRBV21-1 represents a pseudogene. The CDR3 contains 19 residues. The CDR3, as DNA: TGTGCCAGCAGCACCGCCCACAAGGAAGGCCGGGTACTGAACACTGAAGCTTTCTTT. Translation: CASSTAHKEGRVLNTEAFF.

The rearrangement links TRBV5-4 to TRBJ2-5; D may be TRBD1 (6 bases). Between the trimmed V and J ends, which lost 6 bases and 0 bases, there was a span of 27 bases. This CDR3 has 19 residues. Looked up from germline, CDR1 is SGHNT and CDR2 is YYREEE (reference sequence). CDR3 nucleotides: TGTGCCAGCATCCTTCCGAGATGGGGCCAGGGGCAGAACCAAGAGACCCAGTACTTC. Protein: CASILPRWGQGQNQETQYF. Combining the CDR3 with reference TRBV5-4 and TRBJ2-5 gives the whole variable domain ETGVTQSPTHLIKTRGQQVTLRCSSQSGHNTVSWYQQALGQGPQFIFQYYREEENGRGNFPPRFSGLQFPNYSSELNVNALELDDSALYLCASILPRWGQGQNQETQYFGPGTRLLVL.

The J gene is TRBJ2-7, the V gene TRBV5-1; 15 nucleotides align to TRBD2. The V gene end was trimmed by 4 bases and the J gene end by 4 bases; junction bases not matched to a gene: 12. Germline V lookup: CDR1 SGHRS, CDR2 YFSETQ. The CDR3 loop spans 18 amino acids. This CDR3 reads CASSGPGLAGGLSYEQYF. Written as DNA, the CDR3 is TGCGCCAGCAGCGGGCCGGGACTAGCGGGGGGCCTTTCTTACGAGCAGTACTTC.

The chain employs TRBV25-1 and TRBJ2-7, with TRBD1 identical over 8 bases. CDR1 MGHDK and CDR2 SYGVNS come from the germline V gene. There are 15 residues in the CDR3. V dropped 7 bases and J dropped 4; count of bases not matched to a gene: 12. The CDR3: CASMGPGTGKYEQYF. The CDR3 bases are TGTGCCAGCATGGGACCCGGGACAGGAAAGTACGAGCAGTACTTC.

The genes are TRBV18 and TRBJ2-3; D gene unclear. Germline lookup yields CDR1 KGHSH and CDR2 LQKENI. CDR3 length: 13 amino acids. V dropped 4 bases and J dropped 0 bases, with 5 bases sitting between them. CDR3 DNA: TGTGCCAGCTCACTAGCTAGCACAGATACGCAGTATTTT. Its protein product is CASSLASTDTQYF.

This chain uses TRBV7-9 with TRBJ2-7; 7 bases are shared with TRBD1. Per the germline V gene, CDR1 is SEHNR and CDR2 is FQNEAQ (reference sequence). The CDR3 covers 16 residues. Germline trimming cut 4 bases from V and 0 bases from J; bases unmatched to any gene: 9. The CDR3: CASSSTGDRDSYEQYF. The CDR3 DNA reads as TGTGCCAGCAGCTCAACAGGCGACAGGGACTCCTACGAGCAGTACTTC.

This clone was observed once. The CDR3: CASSRRLGQGDTGELFF. The CDR3 coding sequence is TGTGCCAGCAGCCGACGGCTAGGACAGGGGGACACCGGGGAGCTGTTTTTT. The genes are TRBV14 and TRBJ2-2; 10 positions match TRBD1. The CDR3 sequence is 17 residues long. Germline-derived CDR1 and CDR2 are SGHDN and FVKESK. V lost 4 bases to trimming and J lost 3 bases; unmatched junction nucleotides: 8.

V gene TRBV5-8 combines with J gene TRBJ2-7; the D is unclear. This CDR3 comprises 14 residues. Germline V gives CDR1 SGHTS, CDR2 YDEGEE. V lost 4 bases and J 3 bases, leaving 14 bases between the germline ends. This chain's CDR3 is CASSLPQQVYEQYF. CDR3 in DNA: TGTGCCAGCAGCCTCCCGCAACAAGTCTACGAGCAGTACTTC. The whole variable domain, filled in from reference TRBV5-8 and TRBJ2-7, reads EAGVTQSPTHLIKTRGQQATLRCSPISGHTSVYWYQQALGLGLQFLLWYDEGEERNRGNFPPRFSGRQFPNYSSELNVNALELEDSALYLCASSLPQQVYEQYFGPGTRLTVT.

This sequence joins TRBV2 and TRBJ1-6; no clear D gene. Germline CDR1 reads SNHLY; CDR2 reads FYNNEI. V was shortened by 6 bases and J by 5 bases, with 17 bases between the two germline ends. The CDR3 spans 16 residues. The CDR3, as DNA: TGTGCCAGCAGAGATTTTCTCCGGGGAGATAATTCACCCCTCCACTTT. It is translated as CASRDFLRGDNSPLHF.

Regarding this clone: An end of the junction does not agree with germline; a read error may underlie this. This chain links TRBV4-1 with TRBJ2-7; the D gene is possibly TRBD1 (6 bases). This CDR3 has 15 amino acids. Germline-derived CDR1 and CDR2 are MGHRA and YSYEKL. CDR3 amino acids: CASSQVGQPSHEQYF. The DNA of the CDR3 is TGCGCCAGCAGCCAAGTCGGACAGCCCTCCCACGAGCAGTACTTC.

This clone was counted once. The chain links TRBV5-1 to TRBJ1-2; 8 positions match TRBD1. CDR1 is SGHRS, CDR2 YFSETQ, per germline. Trimming at V came to 2 bases and at J to 2 bases, leaving 2 bases not matched to a gene. This CDR3 is 14 amino acids long. CDR3 in DNA: TGCGCCAGCAGCTTAGGACAGGGAAACTATGGCTACACCTTC. Amino acid sequence: CASSLGQGNYGYTF.

The J gene is TRBJ2-1, the V gene TRBV7-6; tentatively, D is TRBD2 (6 bases). CDR3 size: 15 residues. CDR1 is SGHVS and CDR2 is FNYEAQ in the germline V gene. Trimming shortened V by 6 bases and J by 6 bases, and 18 bases separated the two germline ends. The CDR3 coding sequence is TGTGCCAGCAGAGATACCCTTAGCGGCCGCAATGAGCAGTTCTTC. This encodes CASRDTLSGRNEQFF.

The gene calls are TRBV11-2 and TRBJ2-7; D unresolved. V was clipped by 1 base and J by 8 bases, with 6 bases between them. This CDR3 spans 11 amino acids. Per the germline V gene, CDR1 is SGHAT and CDR2 is FQNNGV. The CDR3 loop reads CASSLGSQQYF. CDR3 sequence (DNA): TGTGCCAGCAGCTTAGGCAGTCAGCAGTACTTC. Complete variable domain (other parts from reference TRBV11-2 and TRBJ2-7): EAGVAQSPRYKIIEKRQSVAFWCNPISGHATLYWYQQILGQGPKLLIQFQNNGVVDDSQLPKDRFSAERLKGVDSTLKIQPAKLEDSAVYLCASSLGSQQYFGPGTRLTVT.

The rearrangement links TRBV30 to TRBJ2-3; 11 bases match TRBD2. V gave up 1 base and J gave up 3 bases; unmatched junction bases: 3. The CDR3 length is 15 residues. Germline CDR1 reads GTSNPN; CDR2 reads SVGIG (reference sequence). In DNA form, the CDR3 reads TGTGCCTGGAGTGCGGGACTAGCGGCAACAGATACGCAGTATTTT. Translation: CAWSAGLAATDTQYF.

V usage is TRBV11-2 and J usage is TRBJ2-7, with 11 positions matching TRBD2. The V segment lost 4 bases and the J segment 2 bases; nucleotides outside the gene matches: 4. There are 15 residues in the CDR3. The germline V gene encodes CDR1 SGHAT and CDR2 FQNNGV. The CDR3 DNA follows: TGTGCCAGCAGCTCGGGACTAGCGGAGCCCTACGAGCAGTACTTC. Its translation is CASSSGLAEPYEQYF.

V is TRBV19 and J is TRBJ1-2; 10 bases line up with TRBD1. The CDR3 loop spans 12 amino acids. Germline V lookup: CDR1 LNHDA, CDR2 SQIVND (reference sequence). J gave up 5 bases and V 7 bases, and 1 base lay outside the gene matches. DNA of the CDR3: TGTGCCAGTAAGGACAGGGGGTATGGCTACACCTTC. Translation: CASKDRGYGYTF. Complete variable domain (other parts from reference TRBV19 and TRBJ1-2): DGGITQSPKYLFRKEGQNVTLSCEQNLNHDAMYWYRQDPGQGLRLIYYSQIVNDFQKGDIAEGYSVSREKKESFPLTVTSAQKNPTAFYLCASKDRGYGYTFGSGTRLTVV.

The chain employs TRBV6-1 and TRBJ1-5; D is uncertain. V was pared by 3 bases and J by 2 bases, with 11 bases between. Looked up from germline, CDR1 is MNHNS and CDR2 is SASEGT. CDR3 length: 15 amino acids. The CDR3: CASSERETRNQPQHF. For the CDR3, the DNA is TGTGCCAGCAGTGAGAGAGAAACTCGCAATCAGCCCCAGCATTTT.

The V gene is TRBV7-7, the J gene TRBJ2-5; 8 bases line up with TRBD1. This CDR3 is built from 17 residues. The germline V gene encodes CDR1 SSHAT and CDR2 FNYEAQ (reference sequence). V gave up 3 bases and J gave up 1 base; unmatched junction bases: 10. The CDR3 DNA is TGTGCCAGCAGCTTGGGGGAGTGGCAGGGGGCCCAAGAGACCCAGTACTTC. Its translation: CASSLGEWQGAQETQYF.

J is TRBJ2-2 and V is TRBV5-1, with D perhaps matching TRBD2 (5 bases). Germline CDR1 reads SGHRS; CDR2 reads YFSETQ. There are 12 residues in the CDR3. Trimming pared 4 bases from V and 11 bases from J, leaving 12 bases between. DNA for the CDR3: TGCGCCAGCAGCCCACCGGGAAGTGAGCTGTTTTTT. Translating it yields CASSPPGSELFF.

V usage is TRBV4-3 and J usage is TRBJ1-6; D might be TRBD1 (6 bases). Trimming pared 5 bases from V and 7 bases from J, leaving 15 bases between. CDR1 and CDR2 from the germline V gene are LGHNA and YSLEER. CDR3 size: 15 residues. CDR3 in DNA: TGCGCCAGCAGCTCACAGGGAGTAGGGAATTCACCCCTCCACTTT. Protein product: CASSSQGVGNSPLHF.